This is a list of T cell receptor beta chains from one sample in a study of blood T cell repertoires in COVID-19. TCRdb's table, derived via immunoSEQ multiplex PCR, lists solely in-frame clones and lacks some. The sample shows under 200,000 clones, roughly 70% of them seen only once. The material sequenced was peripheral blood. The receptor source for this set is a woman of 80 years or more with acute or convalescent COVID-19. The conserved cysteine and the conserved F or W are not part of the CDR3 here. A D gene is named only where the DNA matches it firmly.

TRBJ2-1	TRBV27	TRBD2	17	ASSLSGTSGRLAYNEQF
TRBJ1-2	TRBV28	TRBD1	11	ASGEGQARGYT
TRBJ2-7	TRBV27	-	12	ASSANRGGYEQY
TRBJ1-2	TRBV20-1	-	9	SARQDYGYT
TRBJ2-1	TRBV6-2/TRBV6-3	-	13	ASSYGGGGYNEQF
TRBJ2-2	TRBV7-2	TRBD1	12	ASTGQGAVGELF
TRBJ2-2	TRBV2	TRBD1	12	ASEQGQGHGELF
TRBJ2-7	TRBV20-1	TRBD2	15	SASIAGGDSYSYEQY
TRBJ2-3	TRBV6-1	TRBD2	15	ASSVVSGGVSTDTQY
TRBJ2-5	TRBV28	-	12	ASIPIGGQETQY
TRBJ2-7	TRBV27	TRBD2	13	ASSLGSGRAHGQY
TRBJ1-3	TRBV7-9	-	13	ASSLGPNSGNTIY
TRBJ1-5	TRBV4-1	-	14	ASSQEGGLGNQPQH
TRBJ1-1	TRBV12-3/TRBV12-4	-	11	ASRMEENTEAF
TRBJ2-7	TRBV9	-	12	ASSVRPEGDEQY
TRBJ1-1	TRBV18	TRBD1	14	ASSQTGGTLNTEAF
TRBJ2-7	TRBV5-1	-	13	ASKLQPSSRGEQY
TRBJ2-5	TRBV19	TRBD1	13	ASSPIQGAAETQY
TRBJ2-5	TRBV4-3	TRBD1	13	ASSRGTGSWETQY
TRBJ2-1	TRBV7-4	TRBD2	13	ASSLELAASNEQF
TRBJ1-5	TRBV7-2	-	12	ASSQRDSEQPQH
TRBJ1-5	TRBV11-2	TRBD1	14	ASSSSAGGSNQPQH